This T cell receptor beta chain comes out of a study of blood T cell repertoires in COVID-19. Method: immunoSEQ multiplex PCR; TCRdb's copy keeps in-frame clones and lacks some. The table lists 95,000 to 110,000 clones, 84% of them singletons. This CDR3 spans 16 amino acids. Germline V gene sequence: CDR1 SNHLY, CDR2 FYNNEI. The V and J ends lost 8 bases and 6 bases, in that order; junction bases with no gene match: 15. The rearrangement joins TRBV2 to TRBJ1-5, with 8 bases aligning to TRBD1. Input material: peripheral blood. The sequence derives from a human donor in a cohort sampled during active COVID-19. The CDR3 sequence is CASDPQGTGSGQPQHF. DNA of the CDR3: TGTGCCAGCGACCCTCAAGGGACAGGTTCGGGTCAGCCCCAGCATTTT.